Listed below are T cell receptor beta chains from one sample, sequenced in a study of cytomegalovirus exposure and HLA in healthy donors. Using immunoSEQ multiplex PCR, the repertoire was profiled, and TCRdb retains in-frame clones only, with some absent. The sample has 100,000 to 150,000 clones; approximately 84% are singletons. Sequenced material: PBMCs. The receptors derive from a woman aged 40 to 49 in good health and CMV-seronegative. CDR3s include the opening cysteine and the closing phenylalanine or tryptophan. Fields, in order: D gene, V gene, J gene, clone size, CDR3 protein, CDR3 DNA. D genes are given only for firm matches. The size entry is marked missing in some rows and otherwise reads once, few, many or a size class.

.,TRBV28,TRBJ1-1,few,CASSWGTGGAFF,TGTGCCAGCAGTTGGGGGACTGGAGGAGCTTTCTTT
.,TRBV7-9,TRBJ1-1,.,CASSLGALWAEAFF,TGTGCCAGCAGCTTGGGGGCCCTTTGGGCTGAAGCTTTCTTT
.,TRBV5-4,TRBJ1-3,.,CASSLGAGALSGNTIYF,TGTGCCAGCAGCTTGGGGGCCGGCGCCCTCTCTGGAAACACCATATATTTT
TRBD1,TRBV7-9,TRBJ1-5,.,CASSPGGNQPQHF,TGTGCCAGCAGCCCAGGGGGAAATCAGCCCCAGCATTTT
TRBD1,TRBV19,TRBJ2-3,.,CATQPDRGTDTQYF,TGTGCCACCCAGCCGGACAGGGGGACAGATACGCAGTATTTT
.,TRBV10-1,TRBJ2-3,.,CASSERGDTQYF,TGCGCCAGCAGTGAGAGGGGTGATACGCAGTATTTT
.,TRBV7-2,TRBJ1-4,once,CASSLSRSNEKLFF,TGTGCCAGCAGCTTAAGTCGGAGTAATGAAAAACTGTTTTTT
TRBD1,TRBV5-6,TRBJ2-7,few,CASSGPGQPYEQYF,TGTGCCAGCAGCGGGCCGGGACAGCCCTACGAGCAGTACTTC
.,TRBV5-5,TRBJ2-5,.,CASSLADRLRETQYF,TGTGCCAGCAGCTTGGCCGACAGGCTTAGAGAGACCCAGTACTTC
.,TRBV19,TRBJ1-2,.,CASSRQSRGRSGYTF,TGTGCCAGTAGTAGGCAGTCCAGGGGTCGAAGTGGCTACACCTTC
TRBD2,TRBV27,TRBJ2-5,.,CASRRIAGVQETQYF,TGTGCCAGCAGAAGAATAGCGGGGGTCCAAGAGACCCAGTACTTC
.,TRBV7-6,TRBJ1-5,.,CARRGDQPQHF,TGTGCCCGGAGGGGCGATCAGCCCCAGCATTTT
.,TRBV10-1,TRBJ2-2,.,CASSAIRGLTGELFF,TGCGCCAGCAGTGCTATCCGGGGTCTCACCGGGGAGCTGTTTTTT
TRBD1,TRBV6-1,TRBJ1-2,.,CASSEGQGANGYTF,TGTGCCAGCAGTGAAGGCCAGGGGGCGAATGGCTACACCTTC
TRBD1,TRBV27,TRBJ2-7,.,CASSIGGQGGYEQYF,TGTGCCAGCAGTATAGGGGGACAGGGAGGCTACGAGCAGTACTTC
.,TRBV30,TRBJ1-2,.,CAWILKGVWSYGYTF,TGTGCCTGGATCTTAAAGGGGGTGTGGAGCTATGGCTACACCTTC
TRBD2,TRBV11-3,TRBJ2-1,.,CASSSVDSGEYNEQFF,TGTGCCAGCAGCTCCGTAGACAGCGGGGAGTACAATGAGCAGTTCTTC
TRBD1,TRBV28,TRBJ1-5,.,CASSFGSTGALSNQPQHF,TGTGCCAGCAGTTTCGGGAGTACAGGGGCCTTAAGCAATCAGCCCCAGCATTTT
TRBD2,TRBV4-1,TRBJ2-3,.,CASSQEVQRGVTDTQYF,TGCGCCAGCAGCCAAGAAGTTCAGCGGGGAGTCACAGATACGCAGTATTTT
TRBD1,TRBV7-9,TRBJ1-2,.,CASSRGQNYGYTF,TGTGCCAGCAGCCGGGGACAGAACTATGGCTACACCTTC
.,TRBV6-6,TRBJ2-2,few,CASSYKPNTGELFF,TGTGCCAGCAGTTACAAGCCTAACACCGGGGAGCTGTTTTTT
.,TRBV6-5,TRBJ2-5,.,CASSSGGQRGETQYF,TGTGCCAGCAGTTCGGGGGGTCAGAGGGGGGAGACCCAGTACTTC
.,TRBV5-1,TRBJ2-7,.,CASTGSTTHYEQYF,TGCGCCAGCACCGGATCGACTACCCACTACGAGCAGTACTTC
TRBD1,TRBV6-5,TRBJ1-5,.,CASRAGGASNQPQHF,TGTGCCAGCAGGGCAGGGGGCGCTAGCAATCAGCCCCAGCATTTT
.,TRBV19,TRBJ1-2,few,CARRDSNRGYTF,TGTGCCAGGCGGGACTCCAACCGGGGCTACACCTTC
.,TRBV10-1,TRBJ2-3,.,CASSGGGSSTDTQYF,TGCGCCAGCTCCGGCGGGGGCTCTAGCACAGATACGCAGTATTTT
.,TRBV10-3,TRBJ2-2,.,CAISDPRSNTGELFF,TGTGCCATCAGTGACCCGCGGTCGAACACCGGGGAGCTGTTTTTT
.,TRBV28,TRBJ1-2,.,CASSLGDTETYGYTF,TGTGCCAGCAGCCTCGGGGACACGGAGACCTATGGCTACACCTTC
TRBD1,TRBV2,TRBJ2-5,.,CASKQGAGETQYF,TGTGCCAGCAAGCAGGGGGCAGGAGAGACCCAGTACTTC
.,TRBV7-2,TRBJ2-5,.,CASTLGGTPGETQYF,TGTGCCAGCACCCTTGGGGGGACGCCGGGAGAGACCCAGTACTTC
TRBD2,TRBV5-1,TRBJ2-1,.,CASSLEAGGDLKDNEQFF,TGCGCCAGCAGCTTGGAAGCGGGAGGGGACCTTAAGGACAATGAGCAGTTCTTC
TRBD1,TRBV6-6,TRBJ1-1,once,CASSYLGTGVGEAFF,TGTGCCAGCAGTTACCTCGGGACAGGGGTAGGGGAAGCTTTCTTT
.,TRBV19,TRBJ1-1,.,CASNIVGVLNTEAFF,TGTGCCAGTAACATCGTCGGGGTTTTGAACACTGAAGCTTTCTTT
.,TRBV18,TRBJ2-4,.,CASSPPQEGIQYF,TGTGCCAGCTCACCACCCCAGGAGGGCATTCAGTACTTC
TRBD2,TRBV7-3,TRBJ2-3,few,CASSLAGGSTDTQYF,TGTGCCAGCAGCTTAGCGGGGGGGAGCACAGATACGCAGTATTTT
TRBD1,TRBV5-1,TRBJ1-1,.,CASRKTGKNTEAFF,TGCGCCAGCAGGAAGACAGGGAAGAACACTGAAGCTTTCTTT
.,TRBV15,TRBJ2-3,once,CATSRDRGDTQYF,TGTGCCACCAGCAGAGATCGCGGGGATACGCAGTATTTT
.,TRBV19,TRBJ1-5,.,CASSIGEDQPQHF,TGTGCCAGTAGTATTGGGGAGGATCAGCCCCAGCATTTT
.,TRBV28,TRBJ1-1,.,CASSFGPLGAFF,TGTGCCAGCAGTTTCGGCCCCCTAGGAGCTTTCTTT
TRBD1,TRBV29-1,TRBJ2-7,.,CSVEGRDREPYEQYF,TGCAGCGTTGAGGGCCGGGACAGGGAGCCCTACGAGCAGTACTTC
.,TRBV27,TRBJ2-7,.,CASSLQTSGEQYF,TGTGCCAGCAGTCTTCAAACCTCCGGCGAGCAGTACTTC
TRBD1,TRBV18,TRBJ1-1,.,CASSPQQGARTEAFF,TGTGCCAGCTCACCACAACAGGGGGCGCGAACTGAAGCTTTCTTT
TRBD2,TRBV28,TRBJ2-3,.,CASSSLAGAGDTQYF,TGTGCCAGCAGTTCACTAGCGGGAGCAGGGGATACGCAGTATTTT
TRBD1,TRBV9,TRBJ2-3,.,CASSAVGTVSTDTQYF,TGTGCCAGCAGCGCCGTGGGGACAGTTAGCACAGATACGCAGTATTTT
TRBD1,TRBV9,TRBJ2-2,few,CASSVATGQVAGELFF,TGTGCCAGCAGCGTAGCTACGGGACAGGTAGCCGGGGAGCTGTTTTTT
.,TRBV6-1,TRBJ1-5,.,CASSEDSYSNQPQHF,TGTGCCAGCAGTGAAGACAGTTATAGCAATCAGCCCCAGCATTTT
.,TRBV18,TRBJ2-5,.,CASSPRAPDDSQETQYF,TGTGCCAGCTCACCAAGAGCCCCGGACGACAGCCAAGAGACCCAGTACTTC
.,TRBV2,TRBJ2-3,.,CASSEQGFADTQYF,TGTGCCAGCAGTGAACAGGGGTTCGCAGATACGCAGTATTTT
.,TRBV7-8,TRBJ1-2,.,CASSPRAGNGYTF,TGTGCCAGCAGCCCTCGGGCGGGGAATGGCTACACCTTC
.,TRBV7-9,TRBJ1-4,.,CSSSFRQDATNEKLFF,TGTTCCAGCAGCTTCAGACAGGACGCAACTAATGAAAAACTGTTTTTT